This entry lists 7 T cell receptor beta chains sequenced from one sample in a study of blood T cells in healthy people across ages. With a J-beta primer mix and a sample-barcoded 5' primer, a second PCR ran about 7 to 12 cycles. A single record per CDR3 protein comes from TCRdb applying MiXCR to the 5' RACE reads. The data contain roughly 700,000 distinct CDR3 sequences, approximately 50% of them seen just once; the ten biggest clones take up roughly 30%. Sequencing was carried out using blood. The receptors were gathered from a woman in her sixties in good health.

The rearrangement joins TRBV6-2 or TRBV6-3 to TRBJ2-3; the D gene is possibly TRBD1 (6 bases). V lost 7 bases to trimming and J lost 2 bases, with 16 bases between them. This CDR3 is built from 15 residues. Germline V gene data show CDR1 as MNHEY and CDR2 as SVGEGT. CDR3 in DNA: TGTGCCAGCAATTATTTGGACAGACTCACAGATACGCAGTATTTT. The encoded protein is CASNYLDRLTDTQYF.

The chain employs TRBV7-2 and TRBJ1-4, with D uncertain. The CDR3 is made up of 14 amino acids. V lost 0 bases to trimming and J lost 4 bases, with 6 bases between them. Per the germline V gene, CDR1 is SGHTA and CDR2 is FQGNSA. CDR3 amino acids: CASSLAQDNEKLFF. CDR3 coding DNA: TGTGCCAGCAGCTTAGCGCAGGATAATGAAAAACTGTTTTTT.

The chain is built from TRBV7-9 and TRBJ2-1; TRBD1 is a possible D gene (5 bases). The germline V gene has CDR1 SEHNR and CDR2 FQNEAQ (reference sequence). The V end lost 5 bases, the J end lost 7 bases, and 21 bases lay between the germline ends. The CDR3 contains 16 residues. The CDR3: CASSHVDSRVGNEQFF. The CDR3 coding sequence is TGTGCCAGCAGCCACGTCGACAGCCGCGTGGGTAATGAGCAGTTCTTC.

The gene calls are TRBV29-1 and TRBJ2-2; 9 bases fit TRBD1. This CDR3 has 14 residues. The germline CDR1 and CDR2 sequences are SQVTM and ANQGSEA. The V gene end was trimmed by 7 bases and the J gene end by 6 bases; junction bases not matched to a gene: 9. CDR3 sequence (DNA): TGCAGCGCCCACAGGGGGCCAGGGGCCGGGGAGCTGTTTTTT. Amino acid sequence: CSAHRGPGAGELFF.

The V and J genes are TRBV12-3 or TRBV12-4 and TRBJ1-1, with TRBD1 matching over 8 bases. The CDR3 runs to 16 residues. J gave up 2 bases and V 7 bases, and 12 bases lay outside the gene matches. The CDR3 sequence is CASNPIGTGRNTEAFF. CDR3 coding DNA: TGTGCCAGCAACCCGATCGGGACAGGAAGAAACACTGAAGCTTTCTTT.

The CDR3, as DNA: TGCAGTGCTTTAAAACAGGGTAATGAGCAGTTCTTC. Translating it yields CSALKQGNEQFF. The chain recombines TRBV20-1 with TRBJ2-1, with TRBD1 as a possible D gene (6 bases). The V and J ends lost 5 bases and 7 bases respectively, with 12 bases between them. The CDR3 has 12 residues. Germline V gene sequence: CDR1 DFQATT, CDR2 SNEGSKA (reference sequence).

The CDR3 coding sequence is TGCGCCAGCAGCTTGTTTGACAGGGATCAAGAGACCCAGTACTTC. Protein: CASSLFDRDQETQYF. The chain couples TRBV5-1 to TRBJ2-5; 7 positions agree with TRBD1. CDR3 length: 15 residues. In germline, CDR1 is SGHRS, CDR2 YFSETQ. Trimming removed 1 base from V and 2 bases from J; junction bases left unmatched: 5.